This record concerns one T cell receptor beta chain sequence. Trimming took 7 bases from V and 5 from J, leaving 14 bases between them. This CDR3 comprises 14 residues. From germline, CDR1 is SGHAT and CDR2 FQNNGV. This specimen comes from a study of blood T cell repertoires in COVID-19. Study in general: Samples came from the United States, Italy and Spain, spanning acute and convalescent COVID-19. T cells, B-cell-depleted T cells, or PBMCs supplied cDNA or gDNA.

Measured with immunoSEQ multiplex PCR; TCRdb has only the in-frame clones, and not every one. The sample holds about 150,000 clones; more than 65% are singletons and the top ten take 8% to 11%. The sequencing input was peripheral blood. This chain connects TRBV11-2 to TRBJ2-2; no firm D call. This receptor was identified in an elderly woman with active or convalescent COVID-19. DNA of the CDR3: TGTGCCAGCATCTGGCTATCCGGGACCGGGGAGCTGTTTTTT. This sequence encodes CASIWLSGTGELFF.